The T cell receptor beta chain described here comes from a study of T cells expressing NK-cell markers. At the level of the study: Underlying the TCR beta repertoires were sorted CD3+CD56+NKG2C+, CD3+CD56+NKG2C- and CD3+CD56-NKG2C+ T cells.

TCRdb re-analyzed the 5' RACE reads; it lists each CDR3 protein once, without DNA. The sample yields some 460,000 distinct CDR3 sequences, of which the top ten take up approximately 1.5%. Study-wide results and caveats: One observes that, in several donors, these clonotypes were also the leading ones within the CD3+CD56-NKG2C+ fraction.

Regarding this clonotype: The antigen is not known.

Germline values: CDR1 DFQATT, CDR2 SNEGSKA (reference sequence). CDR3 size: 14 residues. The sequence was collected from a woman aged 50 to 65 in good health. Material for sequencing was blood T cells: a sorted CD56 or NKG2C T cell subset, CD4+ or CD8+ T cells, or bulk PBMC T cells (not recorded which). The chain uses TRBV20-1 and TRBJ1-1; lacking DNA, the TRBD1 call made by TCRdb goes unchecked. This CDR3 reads CSARVGGAVAEAFF.